These 27 T cell receptor beta chains were sequenced from one sample in a study of sequential checkpoint blockade in melanoma. Regarding treatment: randomized to nivolumab then ipilimumab (arm A) or the reverse (arm B). Produced via immunoSEQ multiplex PCR; TCRdb's table is partial and in-frame only. The sample consists of roughly 9,800 clones, about 80% of them appearing once. The sequences come from CD8+ T cells sorted from blood (inferred from file names), collected from a patient given nivolumab and ipilimumab in sequence. All receptors come from a human donor with melanoma.

J is TRBJ2-7 and V is TRBV5-6; 9 bases are shared with TRBD1. The CDR3 runs 15 residues. The trim removed 5 bases at V and 3 bases at J, leaving 9 bases unmatched. Germline V CDR1 and CDR2: SGHDT, YYEEEE. This CDR3 is CASSPTGGVIYEQYF. The DNA for the CDR3 is TGTGCCAGCAGTCCCACAGGGGGCGTAATCTACGAGCAGTACTTC.

This clone was seen once. The V gene is TRBV19, the J gene TRBJ1-5; maybe TRBD1 (5 bases). V gave up 6 bases and J gave up 0 bases, with 9 bases separating them. This CDR3 comprises 14 residues. Germline loops: CDR1 LNHDA, CDR2 SQIVND (reference sequence). The CDR3 sequence is CASSGTDSNQPQHF. In DNA form, the CDR3 reads TGTGCCAGTAGCGGGACTGATAGCAATCAGCCCCAGCATTTT.

CDR3 sequence: CASSSLAGGIYEQYF. For the CDR3, the DNA is TGTGCCAGCAGTTCACTAGCGGGGGGGATCTACGAGCAGTACTTC. V usage is TRBV28 and J usage is TRBJ2-5; 13 bases match TRBD2. The end of the DNA is better explained by TRBJ2-7, so the J call may be wrong. This CDR3 spans 15 amino acids. Germline V lookup: CDR1 MDHEN, CDR2 SYDVKM.

The chain links TRBV7-9 to TRBJ2-7, with D possibly being TRBD1 (5 bases). The V and J ends lost 5 bases and 6 bases respectively, with 17 bases between them. This CDR3 is 14 amino acids long. CDR1 and CDR2 from the germline V gene are SEHNR and FQNEAQ (reference sequence). CDR3 loop: CASSPKAQGGEQYF. The CDR3 nucleotides read TGTGCCAGCAGCCCTAAGGCTCAGGGCGGCGAGCAGTACTTC.

The V call is TRBV27, the J call TRBJ1-6, with 7 bases aligning to TRBD1. The CDR3 loop spans 14 amino acids. V shed 4 bases, J shed 7 bases, and the junction held 4 bases outside the gene matches. Germline V gene sequence: CDR1 MNHEY, CDR2 SMNVEV (reference sequence). The CDR3 region has the DNA TGTGCCAGCAGTTACAGGGGCTACAATTCACCCCTCCACTTT. Translation: CASSYRGYNSPLHF.

In its sample, this clone was seen a few times. V and J are TRBV28 and TRBJ2-3; 7 positions match TRBD1. CDR3 size: 14 residues. Per germline, CDR1 MDHEN and CDR2 SYDVKM. V shed 3 bases, J shed 1 base, and the junction held 1 base outside the gene matches. CDR3 DNA: TGTGCCAGCAGTTTGGGACAGCGCACAGATACGCAGTATTTT. Translated: CASSLGQRTDTQYF.

This chain links TRBV6-5 with TRBJ2-6; perhaps TRBD1 as D (5 bases). The germline gives CDR1 MNHEY, CDR2 SVGAGI. The CDR3 length is 15 residues. Trimming removed 5 bases at V and 1 base at J, with 9 bases between. The CDR3 coding sequence is TGTGCCAGCAGTAACGACAGATCTGGGGCCAACGTCCTGACTTTC. This sequence encodes CASSNDRSGANVLTF.

This clone is categorized as medium-sized. V and J are TRBV5-6 and TRBJ1-2, with TRBD1 matching 9 bases. V gave up 2 bases and J gave up 6 bases; unmatched junction bases: 5. This CDR3 is built from 14 residues. Looked up from germline, CDR1 is SGHDT and CDR2 is YYEEEE. This chain's CDR3 is CASSLWDRENGYTF. The CDR3 DNA reads as TGTGCCAGCAGCTTATGGGACAGGGAAAATGGCTACACCTTC.

The rearrangement links TRBV27 to TRBJ1-2; no clear D. Trimming shortened V by 4 bases and J by 8 bases, and 14 bases separated the two germline ends. CDR3 length: 13 amino acids. Looked up from germline, CDR1 is MNHEY and CDR2 is SMNVEV (reference sequence). CDR3 sequence reads: CASSSTGALGYTF. Written as DNA, the CDR3 is TGTGCCAGCAGTTCAACGGGAGCCTTGGGCTACACCTTC.

The chain joins TRBV5-5 to TRBJ2-7; the D gene is possibly TRBD1 (6 bases). Looked up from germline, CDR1 is SGHKS and CDR2 is YYEKEE (reference sequence). Trimming removed 4 bases from V and 5 bases from J, with 16 bases in between. This CDR3 comprises 14 residues. The CDR3 sequence: CASSLTGLGDEQYF. CDR3 DNA: TGTGCCAGCAGCCTAACAGGGTTGGGAGACGAGCAGTACTTC.

The chain links TRBV5-8 to TRBJ2-1; TRBD2 is a possible D gene (5 bases). CDR1 and CDR2 from the germline V gene are SGHTS and YDEGEE. The CDR3 length is 15 residues. Trimming took off 4 bases at V and 0 bases at J, with 11 bases between the two ends. CDR3 residues: CASSLGESSYNEQFF. CDR3 nucleotides: TGTGCCAGCAGCCTCGGGGAGAGCTCCTACAATGAGCAGTTCTTC.

The chain uses TRBV5-8 and TRBJ2-7; no firm D call. Deletions cut 4 bases from V and 3 bases from J, with 8 bases between. The CDR3 sequence is 12 residues long. Germline V gene lookup returns CDR1 SGHTS and CDR2 YDEGEE. The CDR3: CASSPGVYEQYF. The CDR3, as DNA: TGTGCCAGCAGCCCCGGAGTCTACGAGCAGTACTTC.

The chain employs TRBV29-1 and TRBJ2-7; weak D call: TRBD1 (6 bases). Germline V gene sequence: CDR1 SQVTM, CDR2 ANQGSEA. V was cut by 4 bases and J by 4 bases, with 11 bases left in between. This CDR3 is 12 amino acids long. The CDR3 is CSVVQGLYEQYF. CDR3 DNA sequence: TGCAGCGTTGTGCAGGGGTTATACGAGCAGTACTTC.

The chain recombines TRBV2 with TRBJ1-5; TRBD1 agrees at 7 bases. Germline trimming cut 6 bases from V and 4 bases from J; bases unmatched to any gene: 12. The length of the CDR3 is 16 residues. Germline V CDR1 and CDR2: SNHLY, FYNNEI. The CDR3 DNA reads as TGTGCCAGCAGCTCTGTCACAGGACAGGATAATCAGCCCCAGCATTTT. Encoded protein: CASSSVTGQDNQPQHF.

The rearrangement joins TRBV4-2 to TRBJ1-2; D remains ambiguous. The germline CDR1 and CDR2 sequences are LGHNA and YNFKEQ. The CDR3 is 15 residues long. Trimming left V 4 bases short and J 1 base short, with 13 bases between. This CDR3 is CASSRAPPNNYGYTF. In DNA, the CDR3 is TGTGCCAGCAGCCGAGCACCGCCCAATAACTATGGCTACACCTTC.

This rearrangement joins TRBV6-5 to TRBJ1-2; 7 bases line up with TRBD1. V lost 5 bases, J lost 6 bases, and 12 bases stayed unmatched. The germline gives CDR1 MNHEY, CDR2 SVGAGI. The CDR3 contains 15 residues. The chain's CDR3 is CASSPRQGVVHGYTF. The CDR3 coding sequence is TGTGCCAGCAGTCCCCGTCAGGGGGTAGTCCATGGCTACACCTTC.

This clone has a single count. The chain couples TRBV9 to TRBJ2-5; the D gene is possibly TRBD2 (5 bases). The J call is uncertain, as TRBJ2-7 better fits the DNA end. The germline V gene has CDR1 SGDLS and CDR2 YYNGEE. The CDR3 has 14 residues. CDR3 sequence reads: CASSVGGSPYEQYF. DNA for the CDR3: TGTGCCAGCAGCGTAGGCGGGTCACCCTACGAGCAGTACTTC.

Points on this clone: A far larger clone is just one base off, so this is likely a read error. J is TRBJ2-7 and V is TRBV11-2; D might be TRBD1 (6 bases). Germline V CDR1 and CDR2: SGHAT, FQNNGV. The CDR3 loop spans 14 amino acids. CDR3 residues: CARSLESEGDEQYF. In DNA form, the CDR3 reads TGTGCCCGCAGCTTAGAAAGTGAGGGGGACGAGCAGTACTTC.

V gene TRBV9 combines with J gene TRBJ2-7; D is perhaps TRBD1 (7 bases). This CDR3 is built from 15 residues. Trimming removed 0 bases from V and 2 bases from J, with 12 bases in between. Per germline, CDR1 SGDLS and CDR2 YYNGEE. The CDR3 nucleotides read TGTGCCAGCAGCGTAGATAGCGGACAGGCCTACGAGCAGTACTTC. This gives the protein CASSVDSGQAYEQYF.

The rearrangement uses TRBV27 and TRBJ2-7, with D tentatively TRBD1 (5 bases). The CDR3 consists of 15 residues. The V gene's germline CDR1 is MNHEY and CDR2 SMNVEV (reference sequence). V gave up 0 bases and J gave up 2 bases, with 11 bases separating them. The CDR3 is CASSLSPDNPYEQYF. The CDR3 DNA follows: TGTGCCAGCAGTTTATCGCCGGACAACCCCTACGAGCAGTACTTC.

This clone was seen once. The rearrangement joins TRBV30 to TRBJ2-5; TRBD2 matches 13 bases. Germline V gives CDR1 GTSNPN, CDR2 SVGIG (reference sequence). V shed 3 bases and J 5 bases; nucleotides not matched to a gene: 15. CDR3 length: 18 residues. In nucleotides, the CDR3 is TGTGCCTGGAGACGAACCGGGACTAGCGGGGCGCTGGGGGAGACCCAGTACTTC. It codes for CAWRRTGTSGALGETQYF. The variable domain in full, with the rest retrieved from reference TRBV30 and TRBJ2-5, is SQTIHQWPATLVQPVGSPLSLECTVEGTSNPNLYWYRQAAGRGLQLLFYSVGIGQISSEVPQNLSASRPQDRQFILSSKKLLLSDSGFYLCAWRRTGTSGALGETQYFGPGTRLLVL.

The chain is built from TRBV7-3 and TRBJ2-7; D may be TRBD1 (6 bases). Trimming removed 4 bases at V and 5 bases at J, with 12 bases between. The CDR3 spans 13 residues. Germline values: CDR1 SGHTA, CDR2 FQGTGA. CDR3 sequence (DNA): TGTGCCAGCAGCTGGGGTGGGGGCGACGAGCAGTACTTC. Translated: CASSWGGGDEQYF.

The CDR3 loop reads CASSQGGTPNTEAFF. The CDR3 DNA reads TGCGCCAGCAGCCAAGGGGGGACACCTAACACTGAAGCTTTCTTT. V gene TRBV4-3 combines with J gene TRBJ1-1; maybe TRBD1 (6 bases). Deletions cut 1 base from V and 2 bases from J, with 11 bases between. Germline V lookup: CDR1 LGHNA, CDR2 YSLEER. This CDR3 is 15 amino acids long.

The DNA of the CDR3 is TGTGCCAGTAACAGGGGCCCGATGGAAGCTTTCTTT. Translated: CASNRGPMEAFF. V is TRBV19 and J is TRBJ1-1; 7 bases align to TRBD1. Losses at the gene ends were 7 bases for V and 8 bases for J; bases not matched to a gene: 7. This CDR3 has 12 residues. CDR1 LNHDA and CDR2 SQIVND come from the germline V gene (reference sequence).

The V and J genes are TRBV5-1 and TRBJ1-4; no clear D. This CDR3 is built from 13 residues. V was shortened by 6 bases and J by 0 bases, with 6 bases between the two germline ends. CDR1 SGHRS and CDR2 YFSETQ come from the germline V gene. Here the CDR3 DNA reads TGCGCCAGCAAAGACTCAACTAATGAAAAACTGTTTTTT. Translated: CASKDSTNEKLFF.

In DNA, the CDR3 is TGTGCCAGCAGCCCCCCAGGGGGATTTACTGAAGCTTTCTTT. Amino acid sequence: CASSPPGGFTEAFF. This chain links TRBV7-9 with TRBJ1-1; 7 nucleotides align to TRBD1. V trimming: 5 bases; J trimming: 5 bases; junction bases outside the gene matches: 8. Germline CDR1 is SEHNR and CDR2 is FQNEAQ (reference sequence). This CDR3 is 14 amino acids long.

The chain is built from TRBV7-9 and TRBJ2-7, with D perhaps TRBD2 (6 bases). This CDR3 contains 13 residues. Trimming left V 5 bases short and J 7 bases short, with 15 bases between. CDR1 SEHNR and CDR2 FQNEAQ come from the germline V gene (reference sequence). The CDR3 bases are TGTGCCAGCAGCCATGGGCTTGGGGGGGAGCAGTACTTC. It specifies CASSHGLGGEQYF.